This T cell receptor beta chain was sequenced for a study of long-term antiretroviral therapy in people with HIV. Trimming left V 5 bases short and J 3 bases short, with 14 bases between. Germline lookup yields CDR1 SGHAT and CDR2 FQNNGV. This CDR3 has 16 amino acids. A v3.0 immunoSEQ assay was performed at survey level. TCRdb's copy holds only in-frame clones and misses some; the assay was immunoSEQ multiplex PCR. The table shows some 28,000 clones, with around 95% occurring only once. The chain recombines TRBV11-2 with TRBJ1-6; unclear D gene. This sample comprised unsorted PBMCs, obtained 5.3 years after starting antiretroviral therapy. The clonotype was recovered from a man between 50 and 59 years old with HIV. CDR3 amino acids: CASSPAVGNYNSPLHF. Written as DNA, the CDR3 is TGTGCCAGCAGCCCAGCAGTAGGGAACTATAATTCACCCCTCCACTTT.